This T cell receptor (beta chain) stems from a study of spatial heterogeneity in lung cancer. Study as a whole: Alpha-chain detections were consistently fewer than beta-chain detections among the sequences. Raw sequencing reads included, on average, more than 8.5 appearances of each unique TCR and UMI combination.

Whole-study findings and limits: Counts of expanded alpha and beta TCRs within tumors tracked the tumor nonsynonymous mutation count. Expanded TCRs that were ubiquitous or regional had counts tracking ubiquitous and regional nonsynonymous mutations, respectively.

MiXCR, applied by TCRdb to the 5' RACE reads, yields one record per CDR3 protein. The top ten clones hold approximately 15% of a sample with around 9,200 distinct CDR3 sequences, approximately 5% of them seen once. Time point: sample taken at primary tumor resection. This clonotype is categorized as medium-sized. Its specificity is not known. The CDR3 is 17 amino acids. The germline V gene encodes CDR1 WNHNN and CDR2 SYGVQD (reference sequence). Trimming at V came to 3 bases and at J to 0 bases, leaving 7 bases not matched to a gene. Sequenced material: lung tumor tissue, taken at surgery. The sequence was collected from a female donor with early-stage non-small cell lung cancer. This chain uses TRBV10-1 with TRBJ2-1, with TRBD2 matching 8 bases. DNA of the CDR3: TGCGCCAGCAGTGACCCTGGCCGGGAGGGCTCCTACAATGAGCAGTTCTTC. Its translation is CASSDPGREGSYNEQFF.